The sequence of this TCR beta chain was determined in a study of blood T cell repertoires in COVID-19. Across the study: COVID-19 samples collected from the United States, Italy and Spain covered acute and convalescent phases.

As originally analysed: Amplification of reference gene primers provided the estimated nucleated cell counts. Here immunoSEQ multiplex PCR was the method, and the copy in TCRdb shows in-frame clones only, minus some. The DNA was the basis for D and trimming; V, J and clone size are from that table. The sample carries 120,000 or so clones, 85% to 90% recorded once. Germline V CDR1 and CDR2: SGHRS, YFSETQ. The CDR3 covers 15 residues. Deletions cut 4 bases from V and 2 bases from J, with 13 bases between. This TCR came from a woman aged 50 to 60 with acute or convalescent COVID-19. Sequenced: peripheral blood. The V call is TRBV5-1, the J call TRBJ2-1; maybe TRBD2 (5 bases). This chain's CDR3 is CASSLEGGPYNEQFF. The CDR3 DNA reads TGCGCCAGCAGCCTAGAGGGCGGGCCCTACAATGAGCAGTTCTTC.